Listed below are T cell receptor beta chains from one sample, sequenced in a study of blood T cell repertoires in COVID-19. TCRdb keeps only in-frame clones here, not all; method: immunoSEQ multiplex PCR. The sample shows approximately 100,000 clones, roughly 90% of them seen only once. What was sequenced was peripheral blood. These receptor sequences come from a human donor in a cohort sampled during active COVID-19. The CDR3 runs from the conserved cysteine through the conserved F or W. Each record gives: V gene, J gene, CDR3 protein.

>TRBV7-9|TRBJ1-6
CASSFDRGVNSPLHF
>TRBV24-1|TRBJ2-3
CATSQGLSTDTQYF
>TRBV7-3|TRBJ1-6
CASSLLGRGNSPLHF
>TRBV4-2|TRBJ2-7
CASSQGLSYEQYF
>TRBV3-1/TRBV3-2|TRBJ1-2
CASSLTNSVWNYGYTF
>TRBV4-1|TRBJ2-5
CASSQASAGARETQYF
>TRBV7-8|TRBJ2-2
CASSFPNRGLAFANTGELFF
>TRBV21-1|TRBJ1-2
CASSENWETPFPHGYTF
>TRBV28|TRBJ2-3
CASRRLPSTDTQYF
>TRBV3-1/TRBV3-2|TRBJ2-7
CASSRTGGTYEQYF
>TRBV14|TRBJ1-4
CASSPETGLGNEKLFF
>TRBV10-3|TRBJ2-3
CAIGQVKGTDTQYF
>TRBV7-9|TRBJ2-1
CASSTPNKREAPYNEQFF
>TRBV7-3|TRBJ2-3
CASSSADTDTQYF
>TRBV11-2|TRBJ2-7
CASSFTTGGYEQYF
>TRBV27|TRBJ2-5
CASSLLAGEETQYF
>TRBV7-2|TRBJ1-1
CASSLVFWGQNTEAFF
>TRBV24-1|TRBJ1-3
CATSDPNDSSGNTIYF
>TRBV19|TRBJ2-2
CASITSPGAGELFF
>TRBV2|TRBJ1-6
CASSELGRAAPLHF
>TRBV7-9|TRBJ1-4
CASSTWTGDGREKLFF
>TRBV28|TRBJ2-7
CASSLGQDIHEQYF
>TRBV7-6|TRBJ1-4
CASSAGQDEKLFF
>TRBV6-5|TRBJ1-5
CASRRSTSQPQHF
>TRBV6-5|TRBJ1-1
CASSPTGDGTEAFF
>TRBV7-9|TRBJ2-7
CASSHTGDQPYEQYF
>TRBV28|TRBJ1-6
CASSFSQGVSSPLHF
>TRBV3-1/TRBV3-2|TRBJ1-5
CASSTGDSNQPQHF
>TRBV24-1|TRBJ2-5
CATSEGGISGKGETQYF
>TRBV28|TRBJ1-1
CASSLQATEAFF
>TRBV7-8|TRBJ2-1
CASSFDPRTSGSLNEQFF
>TRBV7-9|TRBJ2-4
CASSFGLAGGQGKNIQYF
>TRBV29-1|TRBJ1-2
CSVDTGGGYTF
>TRBV4-1|TRBJ2-5
CASSQVGKGAETQYF
>TRBV6-6|TRBJ2-1
CASSKTTSGRAGEQFF
>TRBV6-5|TRBJ2-7
CASSSLGEQYF
>TRBV6-5|TRBJ2-3
CASSWTSGGADTQYF
>TRBV28|TRBJ2-1
CASTAGHNEQFF
>TRBV6-1|TRBJ1-5
CASSEGREGLSQPQHF
>TRBV6-2/TRBV6-3|TRBJ2-7
CASSRGQGREQYF
>TRBV19|TRBJ1-5
CASNAGTANQPQHF
>TRBV7-6|TRBJ2-2
CASSLGLSLNTGELFF
>TRBV4-1|TRBJ1-5
CASSPGQGHQPQHF
>TRBV28|TRBJ2-5
CASRRDRGSYQETQYF
>TRBV5-1|TRBJ1-1
CASSLQGGNTEAFF
>TRBV7-2|TRBJ1-5
CASSLRVGQGGQPQHF
>TRBV19|TRBJ1-2
CASSRDRKPNYGYTF
>TRBV18|TRBJ1-4
CASSPGDSNEKLFF
>TRBV28|TRBJ2-7
CASSSPGTAYYEQYF
>TRBV29-1|TRBJ2-5
CSVEVAGGETQYF
>TRBV5-1|TRBJ1-4
CASSYYPGQENEKLFF
>TRBV19|TRBJ1-2
CASRYRELGYTF
>TRBV15|TRBJ1-1
CATSTILLRNTEAFF